This TCR beta chain was retrieved from a study of breast tumors, draining lymph nodes, adjacent tissues (dated by TCRdb to the mid-2010s). Background for the entire study: The study compared TCR beta repertoires across tumor, adjacent nontumor tissue and axillary lymph nodes from breast cancer patients. In human breast cancer, the study set out to evaluate how tumor, surrounding tissue and draining lymph node repertoires relate to one another and whether T cells may move between these sites. General findings and caveats noted by the study authors: The conclusion that tumor T cells originate in lymph nodes was presented as consistent with a hypothesis rather than as directly demonstrated. A scenario in which most tumor T cells derive from the lymph node and then expand within tumor tissue was judged to be consistent with the data. Tumor and nontumor tissue repertoires were found to be significantly more similar in luminal-like than in basal-like breast cancer. T-cell repertoire diversity in tumors was found to be lower than in lymph nodes but higher than in nontumor tissue, and preferential V and J gene usage was observed.

Lymph node samples were obtained from the axillary draining lymph nodes of breast cancer patients. This sample was sequenced with an Illumina HiSeq 2000. TCR beta chain libraries were generated through multiplex PCR amplification. High-throughput sequencing was used to analyze the amplified TCR beta chain products. TCRdb handled the public reads itself, with Q25 trimming in fastp and clone calling in MiXCR, and kept productive beta chains. Rows matching on CDR3 protein sequence are summarized as one entry with the most common DNA and genes. For this sample there are about 180,000 distinct CDR3 sequences; more than 25% appear just once. The top ten constitute about 3.8% of the sample. The CDR3 contains 19 residues, cysteine and phenylalanine counted. CDR3 DNA only is kept here, 57 bases in frame from base 1. Based on the germline V gene, the CDR1 and CDR2 sequences are SGHTA and FQGNSA. On this clonotype itself: Its antigen remains undetermined. This clone may be a read error of a much larger clone one base away.

Source material: axillary lymph node tissue. This receptor was obtained from a female donor with breast cancer. Some clones in this sample may be carry-over from other donors' samples. The chain is assembled from TRBV7-2 and TRBJ2-1; 12 of the junction bases match TRBD2. The DNA sequence is given as TGTGCCAGCAGCCCCACCGGACTAGCGGGGACTGGTATCTACAATGGGCAGTTCTTC. This translates into CASSPTGLAGTGIYNGQFF.